The 22 T cell receptor beta chains below come from one sample, sequenced in a study of T cell repertoires in cytomegalovirus infection. One entry per CDR3 protein, called by TCRdb with MiXCR from the reads. Seen here are fewer than 550,000 distinct CDR3 sequences, approximately 31% observed once, and the top ten hold roughly 13%. Sequences were obtained from PBMCs. These receptors all come from a human donor in good health (CMV status not recorded). Some clones in this sample may be carry-over from other donors' samples.

The chain recombines TRBV20-1 with TRBJ1-1; 9 bases are a match to TRBD1. The germline V gene encodes CDR1 DFQATT and CDR2 SNEGSKA (reference sequence). The CDR3 contains 15 residues. V gave up 0 bases and J gave up 5 bases; unmatched junction bases: 7. CDR3 coding DNA: TGCAGTGCTAGAGATCCAGGACAGGGGAGGACTGAAGCTTTCTTT. Its translation: CSARDPGQGRTEAFF.

The chain employs TRBV20-1 and TRBJ2-3, with D uncertain. This CDR3 is built from 14 residues. The germline CDR1 and CDR2 sequences are DFQATT and SNEGSKA (reference sequence). V lost 6 bases and J 1 base, leaving 14 bases between the germline ends. The CDR3 DNA sequence: TGCAGTGCCACCCAATATCGGGGCACAGATACGCAGTATTTT. This codes for CSATQYRGTDTQYF.

The chain is built from TRBV12-3 or TRBV12-4 and TRBJ1-2; D unclear. The CDR3 is 14 amino acids. Between the trimmed V and J ends, which lost 7 bases and 0 bases, there was a span of 12 bases. CDR3 in amino acids: CASTPQAANYGYTF. CDR3 in DNA: TGTGCCAGCACCCCCCAGGCAGCTAACTATGGCTACACCTTC.

The CDR3 spells CASGLAGGTDTQYF. The CDR3 DNA reads TGTGCCAGCGGGTTGGCGGGGGGGACAGATACGCAGTATTTT. The chain has TRBV6-1 and TRBJ2-3; 9 positions match TRBD2. Germline CDR1 and CDR2: MNHNS and SASEGT. CDR3 length: 14 residues. V gave up 8 bases and J gave up 3 bases; unmatched junction bases: 6.

This clonotype was counted ten times or more. The rearrangement links TRBV7-2 to TRBJ2-3; TRBD2 aligns across 7 bases. CDR3 length: 17 residues. V lost 2 bases to trimming and J lost 1 base; unmatched junction nucleotides: 9. Germline V gives CDR1 SGHTA, CDR2 FQGNSA. Here the CDR3 reads CASSLPLGGGGTDTQYF. CDR3 in DNA: TGTGCCAGCAGCTTACCCTTGGGGGGGGGTGGCACAGATACGCAGTATTTT. Drawing the rest from reference TRBV7-2 and TRBJ2-3, the complete variable domain is GAGVSQSPSNKVTEKGKDVELRCDPISGHTALYWYRQSLGQGLEFLIYFQGNSAPDKSGLPSDRFSAERTGGSVSTLTIQRTQQEDSAVYLCASSLPLGGGGTDTQYFGPGTRLTVL.

This clonotype was seen a few times. The chain employs TRBV12-3 or TRBV12-4 and TRBJ2-3, with a weak D call TRBD1 (6 bases). The CDR3 is 14 residues long. The V and J ends lost 5 bases and 6 bases respectively, with 15 bases between them. DNA for the CDR3: TGTGCCAGCAGTACACAGACAGGACCCGATACGCAGTATTTT. It encodes CASSTQTGPDTQYF.

This clonotype was seen a handful of times. The chain joins TRBV19 to TRBJ1-5; TRBD1 is a possible D gene (6 bases). Trimming took 4 bases from V and 1 from J, leaving 11 bases between them. Germline CDR1 is LNHDA and CDR2 is SQIVND (reference sequence). The CDR3 has 15 amino acids. The CDR3 nucleotides read TGTGCCAGTAGTAATACGGGGGCGAGCAATCAGCCCCAGCATTTT. Amino acids: CASSNTGASNQPQHF.

This clonotype was seen a few times. This chain connects TRBV20-1 to TRBJ2-3, with 8 bases identical to TRBD2. The CDR3 covers 14 residues. The germline CDR1 and CDR2 sequences are DFQATT and SNEGSKA (reference sequence). V lost 5 bases and J lost 0; bases outside the gene matches: 4. CDR3 region: CSAVIAGSTDTQYF. The CDR3 DNA follows: TGCAGTGCTGTCATAGCGGGAAGCACAGATACGCAGTATTTT.

A note on this clonotype: Possible read error: a much larger clone is one base away. The CDR3 nucleotides are TGTGCCAGCACCCTCGGGACAAGACGTGAACCTTTCTTT. Translated: CASTLGTRREPFF. The chain uses TRBV19 and TRBJ1-1, with TRBD1 as a possible D gene (6 bases). This CDR3 comprises 13 residues. Germline-derived CDR1 and CDR2 are LNHDA and SQIVND (reference sequence).

The chain is built from TRBV6-2 or TRBV6-3 and TRBJ2-5; TRBD1 matches 11 bases. CDR3 length: 17 amino acids. CDR1 and CDR2 (germline): MNHEY, SVGEGT. V was pared by 6 bases and J by 5 bases, with 14 bases of the junction left unmatched. The CDR3 region is CASSPRTWTGGRETQYF. The CDR3, as DNA: TGTGCCAGCAGCCCTCGGACTTGGACAGGGGGCCGGGAGACCCAGTACTTC.

This clonotype has just a few counts. This chain joins TRBV10-3 and TRBJ2-2; D gene ambiguous. The CDR3 is 14 residues long. The V and J ends lost 2 bases and 4 bases respectively, with 8 bases between them. Per the germline V gene, CDR1 is ENHRY and CDR2 is SYGVKD. This CDR3 is CAISEDGATGELFF. The DNA for the CDR3 is TGTGCCATCAGTGAGGACGGCGCCACCGGGGAGCTGTTTTTT.

V and J are TRBV29-1 and TRBJ1-2; TRBD1 aligns across 7 bases. V was clipped by 5 bases and J by 3 bases; unmatched bases: 12. The germline V gene has CDR1 SQVTM and CDR2 ANQGSEA. This CDR3 region has 15 residues. CDR3 nucleotide sequence: TGCAGCGTTTTAAGACAGGGTCGGGAGTACTATGGCTACACCTTC. This codes for CSVLRQGREYYGYTF.

The chain links TRBV28 to TRBJ1-1; the match to TRBD1 covers 8 bases. Germline V CDR1 and CDR2: MDHEN, SYDVKM. This CDR3 spans 16 amino acids. V shed 10 bases and J 0 bases; nucleotides not matched to a gene: 13. CDR3 sequence (DNA): TGTGCCATCAGCTATGGGACAGGCTACTTGAACACTGAAGCTTTCTTT. Its translation: CAISYGTGYLNTEAFF.

This rearrangement joins TRBV5-1 to TRBJ2-5; no reliable D call. The V gene's germline CDR1 is SGHRS and CDR2 YFSETQ. There are 14 residues in the CDR3. V lost 4 bases and J 0 bases, leaving 10 bases between the germline ends. DNA of the CDR3: TGCGCCAGCAGCCCCGCCCAAAACCAAGAGACCCAGTACTTC. Its protein is CASSPAQNQETQYF.

The chain is built from TRBV18 and TRBJ2-5, with TRBD2 as a possible D gene (5 bases). Trimming shortened V by 2 bases and J by 0 bases, and 10 bases separated the two germline ends. This CDR3 contains 15 residues. CDR1 KGHSH and CDR2 LQKENI come from the germline V gene. The CDR3 bases are TGTGCCAGCTCACCAGTTCTAGCCCACCAAGAGACCCAGTACTTC. Translated, it gives CASSPVLAHQETQYF.

This clonotype was counted between two and nine times. The chain has TRBV28 and TRBJ1-5; D call uncertain. Germline CDR1 MDHEN, CDR2 SYDVKM. The CDR3 runs 11 residues. V lost 7 bases and J lost 1, with 2 bases in between. The CDR3 loop is CASNSNQPQHF. The CDR3 bases are TGTGCCAGCAACAGCAATCAGCCCCAGCATTTT.

This clonotype was seen repeatedly, ten times or more. The V call is TRBV11-2, the J call TRBJ1-1; D is undetermined. Germline-derived CDR1 and CDR2 are SGHAT and FQNNGV. V gave up 3 bases and J gave up 5 bases, with 10 bases separating them. The length of the CDR3 is 13 residues. CDR3 amino acids: CASSLSAGTEAFF. The DNA of the CDR3 is TGTGCCAGCAGCTTGTCGGCGGGGACTGAAGCTTTCTTT.

This clonotype occurred a few times. This chain joins TRBV27 and TRBJ1-5; D gene ambiguous. CDR1 MNHEY and CDR2 SMNVEV come from the germline V gene (reference sequence). Trimming removed 1 base from V and 0 bases from J, with 10 bases in between. The CDR3 extends over 16 amino acids. This CDR3 reads CASSLWVQVSNQPQHF. In DNA form, the CDR3 reads TGTGCCAGCAGTTTATGGGTCCAGGTTAGCAATCAGCCCCAGCATTTT.

This clonotype was detected a few times. The V and J genes are TRBV7-2 and TRBJ2-3; the D gene is possibly TRBD1 (6 bases). The V gene lost 2 bases and the J gene lost 7 bases, with 7 bases spanning the gap. In germline, CDR1 is SGHTA, CDR2 FQGNSA. CDR3 length: 12 amino acids. CDR3 amino acids: CASSLQGYTQYF. DNA of the CDR3: TGTGCCAGCAGCTTACAGGGGTATACGCAGTATTTT.

This clonotype occurred a few times. This chain uses TRBV6-5 with TRBJ1-1; D gene unclear. Trimming took 2 bases from V and 1 from J, leaving 5 bases between them. Per germline, CDR1 MNHEY and CDR2 SVGAGI. The CDR3 extends over 13 amino acids. The CDR3 protein is CASSYEANTEAFF. Written as DNA, the CDR3 is TGTGCCAGCAGTTACGAGGCGAACACTGAAGCTTTCTTT.

The V and J genes are TRBV12-3 or TRBV12-4 and TRBJ1-5; no clear D. The CDR3 consists of 14 residues. Trimming shortened V by 6 bases and J by 4 bases, and 13 bases separated the two germline ends. The CDR3 coding sequence is TGTGCCAGCAGCGCATCCGACAAAAATCAGCCCCAGCATTTT. Encoded protein: CASSASDKNQPQHF.

The rearrangement joins TRBV20-1 to TRBJ1-3, with 7 bases fitting TRBD1. Germline-derived CDR1 and CDR2 are DFQATT and SNEGSKA (reference sequence). V shed 3 bases and J 0 bases; nucleotides not matched to a gene: 5. The CDR3 covers 15 residues. CDR3 in amino acids: CSASLGQSSGNTIYF. In nucleotides, the CDR3 is TGCAGTGCTAGTCTGGGACAGAGCTCTGGAAACACCATATATTTT.